This T cell receptor (beta chain) comes out of a study of cytomegalovirus exposure and HLA in healthy donors. Regarding the study as a whole: Reportedly, cytomegalovirus status was diagnosed with high sensitivity and specificity. When a later analysis was performed, an Asian-associated ancestry cluster reportedly had fewer N-insertions than the roughly 700-donor mean.

This PCR relied on a set of 60 Vbeta primers and 13 Jbeta primers. As originally analysed: Unique TCR beta chains totaled about 73 million in a later count, with approximately 10 million of them shared. Method: immunoSEQ multiplex PCR; TCRdb's copy keeps in-frame clones and lacks some. The V and J calls and clone size are taken from that table; D and trimming were inferred from the DNA. The sample lists about 98,000 clones, approximately 74% seen once, with approximately 1.8% in the top ten. Every donor was a healthy person donating bone marrow. The CDR3 extends over 16 amino acids. The germline V gene encodes CDR1 SQVTM and CDR2 ANQGSEA. J lost 4 bases, V lost 3 bases, and 9 bases had no gene match. Comments on this clone: No antigen is known for it.

The source material was PBMCs. The sequence was collected from a male donor in good health and CMV-seronegative. The V and J genes are TRBV29-1 and TRBJ2-1, with 10 bases that match TRBD2. The CDR3 sequence is CSVEVTGLADYNEQFF. The CDR3 DNA is TGCAGCGTTGAGGTCACCGGACTAGCGGATTACAATGAGCAGTTCTTC.